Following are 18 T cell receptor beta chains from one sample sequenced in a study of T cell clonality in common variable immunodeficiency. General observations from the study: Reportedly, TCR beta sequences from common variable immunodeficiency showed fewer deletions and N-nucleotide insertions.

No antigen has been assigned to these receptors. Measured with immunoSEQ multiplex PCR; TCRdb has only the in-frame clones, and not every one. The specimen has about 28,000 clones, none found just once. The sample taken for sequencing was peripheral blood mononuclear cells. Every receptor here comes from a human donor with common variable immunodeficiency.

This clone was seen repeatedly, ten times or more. CDR3 bases read: TGTGCCAGCAGCTCTTACGATACTGCTAATGAAAAA. It translates to CASSSYDTANEK. The full CDR3 protein reads CASSSYDTANEKLFF. The chain carries TRBV5-6 and TRBJ1-4; D uncertain. The missing CDR3 end, 3 residues past where the read stops, is filled in from the germline J gene. The germline CDR1 and CDR2 sequences are SGHDT and YYEEEE. V was cut by 3 bases and J by 3 bases, with 12 bases left in between. This CDR3 is 15 amino acids long.

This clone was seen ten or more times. The CDR3 here is CSASRIGRTSPNTGELFF. Partial CDR3 DNA: TGCAGTGCTAGTCGGATCGGTAGGACTAGCCCGAACACCGGGGAG. The chain has TRBV20-1 and TRBJ2-2; 8 bases fit TRBD2. The read comes to an end 3 residues before the CDR3 does, leaving the germline J gene to fill in the end. Germline V gives CDR1 DFQATT, CDR2 SNEGSKA (reference sequence). The length of the CDR3 is 18 residues. J gave up 0 bases and V 3 bases, and 12 bases lay outside the gene matches.

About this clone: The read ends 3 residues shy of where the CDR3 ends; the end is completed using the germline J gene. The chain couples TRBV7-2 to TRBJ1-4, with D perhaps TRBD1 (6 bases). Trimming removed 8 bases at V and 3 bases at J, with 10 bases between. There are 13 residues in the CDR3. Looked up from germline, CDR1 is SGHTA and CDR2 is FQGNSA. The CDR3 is CASRGAANEKLFF. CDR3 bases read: TGTGCCAGCCGGGGGGCAGCTAATGAAAAA.

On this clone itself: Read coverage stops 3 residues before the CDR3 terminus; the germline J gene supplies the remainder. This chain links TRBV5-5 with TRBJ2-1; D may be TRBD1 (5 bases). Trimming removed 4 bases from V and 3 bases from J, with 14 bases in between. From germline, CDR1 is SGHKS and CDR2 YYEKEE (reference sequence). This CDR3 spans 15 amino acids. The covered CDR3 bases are TGTGCCAGCAGCGCAGGGCCTCACCTCTACAATGAG. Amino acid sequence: CASSAGPHLYNE. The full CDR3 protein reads CASSAGPHLYNEQFF.

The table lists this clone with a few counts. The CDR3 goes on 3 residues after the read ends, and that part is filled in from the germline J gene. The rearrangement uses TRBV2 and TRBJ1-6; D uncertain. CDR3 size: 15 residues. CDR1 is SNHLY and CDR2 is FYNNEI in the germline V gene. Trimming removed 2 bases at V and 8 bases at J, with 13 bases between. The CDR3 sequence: CASSETTPRDSPLHF. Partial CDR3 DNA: TGTGCCAGCAGTGAAACAACCCCGCGGGATTCACCC. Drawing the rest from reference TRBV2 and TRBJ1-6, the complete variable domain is EPEVTQTPSHQVTQMGQEVILRCVPISNHLYFYWYRQILGQKVEFLVSFYNNEISEKSEIFDDQFSVERPDGSNFTLKIRSTKLEDSAMYFCASSETTPRDSPLHFGNGTRLTVT.

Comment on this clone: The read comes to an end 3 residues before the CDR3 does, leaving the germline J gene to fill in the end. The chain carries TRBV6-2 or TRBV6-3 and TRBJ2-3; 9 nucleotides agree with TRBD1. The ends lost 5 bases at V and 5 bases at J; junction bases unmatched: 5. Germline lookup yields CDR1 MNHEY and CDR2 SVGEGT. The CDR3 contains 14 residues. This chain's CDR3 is CASSIGQGKDTQYF. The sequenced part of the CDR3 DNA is TGTGCCAGCAGTATCGGACAGGGGAAAGATACG.

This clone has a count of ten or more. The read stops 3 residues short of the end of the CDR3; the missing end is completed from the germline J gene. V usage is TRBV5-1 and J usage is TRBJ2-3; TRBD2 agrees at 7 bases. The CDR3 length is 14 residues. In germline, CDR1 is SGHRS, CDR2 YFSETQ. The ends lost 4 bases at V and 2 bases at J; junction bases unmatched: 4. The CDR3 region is CASSVSGNTDTQYF. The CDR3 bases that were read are TGCGCCAGCAGCGTGAGCGGGAACACAGATACG.

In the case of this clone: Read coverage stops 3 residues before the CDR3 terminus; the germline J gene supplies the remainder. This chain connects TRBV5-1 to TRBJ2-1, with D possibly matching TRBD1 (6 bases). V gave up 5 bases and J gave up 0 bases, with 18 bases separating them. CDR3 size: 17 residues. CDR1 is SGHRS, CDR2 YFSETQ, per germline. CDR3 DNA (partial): TGCGCCAGCAGTCCCGCTCTGACAGGAGCCTCCTACAATGAG. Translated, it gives CASSPALTGASYNE. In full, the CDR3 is CASSPALTGASYNEQFF. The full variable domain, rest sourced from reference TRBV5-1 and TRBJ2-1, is KAGVTQTPRYLIKTRGQQVTLSCSPISGHRSVSWYQQTPGQGLQFLFEYFSETQRNKGNFPGRFSGRQFSNSRSEMNVSTLELGDSALYLCASSPALTGASYNEQFFGPGTRLTVL.

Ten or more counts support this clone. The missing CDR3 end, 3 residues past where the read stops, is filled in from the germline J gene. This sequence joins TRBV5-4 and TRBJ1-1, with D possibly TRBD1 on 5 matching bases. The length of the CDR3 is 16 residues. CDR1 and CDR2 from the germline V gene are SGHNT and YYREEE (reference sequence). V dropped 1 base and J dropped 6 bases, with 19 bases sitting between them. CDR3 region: CASSLYPTGVGAEAFF. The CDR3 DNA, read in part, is TGTGCCAGCAGCTTGTACCCCACGGGGGTGGGGGCTGAA.

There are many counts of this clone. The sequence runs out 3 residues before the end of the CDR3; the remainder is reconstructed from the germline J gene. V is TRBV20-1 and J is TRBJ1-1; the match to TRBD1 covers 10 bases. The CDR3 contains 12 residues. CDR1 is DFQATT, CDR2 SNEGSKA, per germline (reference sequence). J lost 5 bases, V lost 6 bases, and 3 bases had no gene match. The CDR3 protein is CSADRGQTEAFF. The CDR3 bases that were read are TGCAGTGCCGACAGGGGGCAAACTGAA.

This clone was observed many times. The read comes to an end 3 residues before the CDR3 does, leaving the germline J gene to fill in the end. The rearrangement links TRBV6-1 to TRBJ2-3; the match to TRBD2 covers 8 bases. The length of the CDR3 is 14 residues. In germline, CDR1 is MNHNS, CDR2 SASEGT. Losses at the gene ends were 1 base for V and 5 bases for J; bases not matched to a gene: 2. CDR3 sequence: CASSEVLAGDTQYF. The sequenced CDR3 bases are TGTGCCAGCAGTGAAGTGCTAGCGGGAGATACG.

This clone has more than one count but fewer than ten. The DNA read from the CDR3 is TGCAGTGCTAGGAAATCGGGACAGGGGAGGTACGAG. This gives the protein CSARKSGQGRYE. The whole CDR3 protein is CSARKSGQGRYEQYF. This sequence joins TRBV20-1 and TRBJ2-7; 10 bases line up with TRBD1. The read terminates 3 residues ahead of where the CDR3 ends, so the germline J gene completes it. This CDR3 has 15 amino acids. CDR1 and CDR2 from the germline V gene are DFQATT and SNEGSKA (reference sequence). After removal of 3 bases from V and 4 bases from J, the junction contained 9 bases not matched to a gene.

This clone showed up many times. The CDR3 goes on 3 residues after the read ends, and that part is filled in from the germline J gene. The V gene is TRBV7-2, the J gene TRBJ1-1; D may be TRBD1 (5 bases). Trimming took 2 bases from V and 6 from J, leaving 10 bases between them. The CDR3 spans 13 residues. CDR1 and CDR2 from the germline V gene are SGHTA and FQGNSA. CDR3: CASSLIWGAEAFF. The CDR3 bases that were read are TGTGCCAGCAGCTTAATTTGGGGGGCTGAA.

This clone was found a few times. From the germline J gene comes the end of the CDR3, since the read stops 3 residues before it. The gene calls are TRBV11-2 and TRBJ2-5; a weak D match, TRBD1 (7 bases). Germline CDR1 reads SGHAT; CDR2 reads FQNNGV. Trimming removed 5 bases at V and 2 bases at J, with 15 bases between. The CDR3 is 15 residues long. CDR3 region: CASSPEGAGQETQYF. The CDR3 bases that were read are TGTGCCAGCAGCCCGGAGGGGGCTGGACAAGAGACC. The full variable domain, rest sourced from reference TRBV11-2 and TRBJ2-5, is EAGVAQSPRYKIIEKRQSVAFWCNPISGHATLYWYQQILGQGPKLLIQFQNNGVVDDSQLPKDRFSAERLKGVDSTLKIQPAKLEDSAVYLCASSPEGAGQETQYFGPGTRLLVL.

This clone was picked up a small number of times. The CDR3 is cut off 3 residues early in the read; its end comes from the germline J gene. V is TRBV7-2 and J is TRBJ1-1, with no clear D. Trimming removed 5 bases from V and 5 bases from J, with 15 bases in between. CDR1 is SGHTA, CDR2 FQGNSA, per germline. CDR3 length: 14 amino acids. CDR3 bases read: TGTGCCAGCAGCGCAGGCAACTTTGGGACTGAA. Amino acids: CASSAGNFGTE. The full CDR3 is CASSAGNFGTEAFF.

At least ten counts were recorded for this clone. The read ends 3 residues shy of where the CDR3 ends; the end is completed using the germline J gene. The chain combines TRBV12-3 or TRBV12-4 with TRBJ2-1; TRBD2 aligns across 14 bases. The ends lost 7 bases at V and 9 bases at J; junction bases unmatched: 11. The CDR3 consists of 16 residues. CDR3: CASNLEGLAGGGEQFF. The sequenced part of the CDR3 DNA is TGTGCCAGCAACCTTGAAGGACTAGCGGGAGGAGGTGAG.

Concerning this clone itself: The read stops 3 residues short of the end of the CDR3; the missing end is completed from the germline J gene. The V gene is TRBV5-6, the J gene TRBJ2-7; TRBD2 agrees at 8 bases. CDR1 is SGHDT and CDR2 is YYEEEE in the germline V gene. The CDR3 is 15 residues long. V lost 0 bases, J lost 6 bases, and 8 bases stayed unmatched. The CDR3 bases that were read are TGTGCCAGCAGCTTGGCCGGGGGGGCCGGGGCCGAG. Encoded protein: CASSLAGGAGAE. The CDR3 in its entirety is CASSLAGGAGAEQYF.

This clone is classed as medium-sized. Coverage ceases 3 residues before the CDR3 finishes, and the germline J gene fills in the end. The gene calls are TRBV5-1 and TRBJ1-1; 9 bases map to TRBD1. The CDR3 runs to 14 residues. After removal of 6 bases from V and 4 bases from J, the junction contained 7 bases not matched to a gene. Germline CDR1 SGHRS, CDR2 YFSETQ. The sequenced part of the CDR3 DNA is TGCGCCAGCACCCCGGGACAGGGAGGCACTGAA. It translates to CASTPGQGGTE. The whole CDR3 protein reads CASTPGQGGTEAFF.